This entry describes one TCR beta chain. Its matching antigen is unknown. Healthy bone marrow donors formed the donor group. V lost 6 bases to trimming and J lost 5 bases; unmatched junction nucleotides: 3. Germline CDR1 and CDR2: SGHTA and FQGNSA. CDR3 length: 15 residues. This sample is part of a study of cytomegalovirus exposure and HLA in healthy donors. General study results and limits: Being productive about 87% or about 30% of the time was typical of most TCR beta V segments in an earlier analysis.

Both 60 Vbeta primers and 13 Jbeta primers went into the PCR. This table comes from immunoSEQ multiplex PCR, and its TCRdb copy is limited to in-frame clones, with some not included. Among about 88,000 clones listed, about 69% were seen once. The TCR comes from a woman between 18 and 29 years old in good health and CMV-seropositive. The sequencing input was PBMCs. The rearrangement links TRBV7-2 to TRBJ2-2; 13 bases line up with TRBD2. The DNA for the CDR3 is TGTGCCAGCAGTGGACTAGCGGGGGTGACCGGGGAGCTGTTTTTT. Translated, it gives CASSGLAGVTGELFF.